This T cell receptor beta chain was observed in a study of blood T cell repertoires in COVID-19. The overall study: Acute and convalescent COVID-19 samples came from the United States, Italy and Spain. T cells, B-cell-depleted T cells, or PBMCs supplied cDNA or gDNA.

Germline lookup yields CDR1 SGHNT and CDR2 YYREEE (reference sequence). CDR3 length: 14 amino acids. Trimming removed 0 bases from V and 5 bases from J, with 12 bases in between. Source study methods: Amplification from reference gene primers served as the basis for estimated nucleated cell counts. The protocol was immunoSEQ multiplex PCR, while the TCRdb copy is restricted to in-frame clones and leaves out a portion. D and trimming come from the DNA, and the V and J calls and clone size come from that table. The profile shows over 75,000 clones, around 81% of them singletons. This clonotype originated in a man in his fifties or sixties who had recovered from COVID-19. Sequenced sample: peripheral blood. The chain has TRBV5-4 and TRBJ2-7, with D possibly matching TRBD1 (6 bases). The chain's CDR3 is CASSLVQGENEQYF. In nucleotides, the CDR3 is TGTGCCAGCAGCTTGGTACAGGGAGAAAACGAGCAGTACTTC.